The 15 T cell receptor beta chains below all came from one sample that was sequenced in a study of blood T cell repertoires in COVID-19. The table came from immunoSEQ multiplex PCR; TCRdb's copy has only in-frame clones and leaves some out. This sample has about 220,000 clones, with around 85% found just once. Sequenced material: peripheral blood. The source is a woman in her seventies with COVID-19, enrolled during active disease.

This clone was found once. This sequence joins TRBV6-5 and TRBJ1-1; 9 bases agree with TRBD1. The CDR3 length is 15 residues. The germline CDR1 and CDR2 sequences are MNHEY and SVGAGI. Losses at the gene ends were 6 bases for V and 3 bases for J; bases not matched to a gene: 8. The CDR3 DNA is TGTGCCAGCAGCGCTCACAGGGGGCGGGACACTGAAGCTTTCTTT. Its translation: CASSAHRGRDTEAFF.

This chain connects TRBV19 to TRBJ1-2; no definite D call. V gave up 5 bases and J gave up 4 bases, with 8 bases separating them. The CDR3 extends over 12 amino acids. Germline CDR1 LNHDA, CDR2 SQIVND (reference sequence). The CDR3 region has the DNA TGTGCCAGTAGTTGGCAGGCCTATGGCTACACCTTC. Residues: CASSWQAYGYTF.

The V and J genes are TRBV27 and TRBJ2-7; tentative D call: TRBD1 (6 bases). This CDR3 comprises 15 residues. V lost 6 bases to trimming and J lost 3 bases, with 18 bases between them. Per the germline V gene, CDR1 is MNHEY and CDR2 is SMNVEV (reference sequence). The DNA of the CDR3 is TGTGCCAGCAGGAATCAGGGGAATGGGAACTACGAGCAGTACTTC. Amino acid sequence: CASRNQGNGNYEQYF.

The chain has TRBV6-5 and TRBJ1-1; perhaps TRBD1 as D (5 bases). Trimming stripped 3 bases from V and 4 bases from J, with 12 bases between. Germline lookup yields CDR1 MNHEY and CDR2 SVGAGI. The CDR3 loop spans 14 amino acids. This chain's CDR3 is CASSYQGAATEAFF. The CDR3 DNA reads TGTGCCAGCAGTTATCAAGGGGCGGCCACTGAAGCTTTCTTT.

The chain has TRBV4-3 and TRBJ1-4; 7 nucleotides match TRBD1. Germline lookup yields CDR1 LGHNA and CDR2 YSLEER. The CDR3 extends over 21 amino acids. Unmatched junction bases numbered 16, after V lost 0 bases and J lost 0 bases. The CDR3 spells CASSQEGGQGVFLATNEKLFF. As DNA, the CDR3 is TGCGCCAGCAGCCAAGAGGGTGGGCAGGGGGTGTTTCTGGCAACTAATGAAAAACTGTTTTTT.

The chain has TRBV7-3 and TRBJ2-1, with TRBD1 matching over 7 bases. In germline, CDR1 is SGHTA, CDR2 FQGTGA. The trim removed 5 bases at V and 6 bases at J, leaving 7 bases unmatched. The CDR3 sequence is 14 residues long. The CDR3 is CASSPIPGGNEQFF. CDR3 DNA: TGTGCCAGCAGCCCCATCCCAGGGGGCAATGAGCAGTTCTTC.

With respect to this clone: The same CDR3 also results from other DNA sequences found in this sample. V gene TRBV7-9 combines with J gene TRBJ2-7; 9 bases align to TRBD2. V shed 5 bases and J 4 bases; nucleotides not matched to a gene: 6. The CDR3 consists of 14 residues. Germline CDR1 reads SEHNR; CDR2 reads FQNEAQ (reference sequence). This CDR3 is CASSPPAGGYEQYF. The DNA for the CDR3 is TGTGCCAGCAGCCCCCCCGCGGGAGGGTACGAGCAGTACTTC.

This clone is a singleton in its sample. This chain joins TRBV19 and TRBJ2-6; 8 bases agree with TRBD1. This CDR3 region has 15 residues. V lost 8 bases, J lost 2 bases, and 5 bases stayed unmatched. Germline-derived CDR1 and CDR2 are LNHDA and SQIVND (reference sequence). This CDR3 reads CASAQGATGANVLTF. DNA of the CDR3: TGTGCCAGTGCGCAGGGGGCGACTGGGGCCAACGTCCTGACTTTC.

The CDR3 here is CASSLEIFGAQHF. In DNA, the CDR3 is TGTGCCAGCAGCTTAGAAATCTTCGGGGCCCAGCATTTT. The chain has TRBV5-5 and TRBJ1-5; D ambiguous. This CDR3 is built from 13 residues. V was pared by 2 bases and J by 11 bases, with 14 bases between. Germline CDR1 is SGHKS and CDR2 is YYEKEE (reference sequence). The entire variable domain, with the rest obtained from reference TRBV5-5 and TRBJ1-5, is as follows: DAGVTQSPTHLIKTRGQQVTLRCSPISGHKSVSWYQQVLGQGPQFIFQYYEKEERGRGNFPDRFSARQFPNYSSELNVNALLLGDSALYLCASSLEIFGAQHFGDGTRLSIL.

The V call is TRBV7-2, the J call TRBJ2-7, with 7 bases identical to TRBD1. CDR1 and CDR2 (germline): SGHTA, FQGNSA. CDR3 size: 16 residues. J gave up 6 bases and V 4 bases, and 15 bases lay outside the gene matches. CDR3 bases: TGTGCCAGCAGCTCCGACCGACAGGGCCTCCTCGGCGAGCAGTACTTC. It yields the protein CASSSDRQGLLGEQYF. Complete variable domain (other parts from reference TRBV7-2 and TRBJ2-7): GAGVSQSPSNKVTEKGKDVELRCDPISGHTALYWYRQSLGQGLEFLIYFQGNSAPDKSGLPSDRFSAERTGGSVSTLTIQRTQQEDSAVYLCASSSDRQGLLGEQYFGPGTRLTVT.

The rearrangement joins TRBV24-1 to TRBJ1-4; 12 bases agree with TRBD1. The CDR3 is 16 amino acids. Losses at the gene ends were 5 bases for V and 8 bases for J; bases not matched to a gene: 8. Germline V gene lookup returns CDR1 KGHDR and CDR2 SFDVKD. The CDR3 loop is CATSVGTGGPREKLFF. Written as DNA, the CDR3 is TGTGCCACCAGTGTAGGGACAGGGGGCCCACGGGAAAAACTGTTTTTT.

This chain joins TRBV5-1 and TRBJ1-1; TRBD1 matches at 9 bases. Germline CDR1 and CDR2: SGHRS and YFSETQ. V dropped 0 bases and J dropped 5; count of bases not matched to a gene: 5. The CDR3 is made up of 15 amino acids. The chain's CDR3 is CASSLGQGVGTEAFF. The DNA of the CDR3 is TGCGCCAGCAGCTTGGGACAGGGGGTTGGTACTGAAGCTTTCTTT.

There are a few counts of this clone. The CDR3 nucleotides read TGCGCCAGCAGCTTGGGAGAGCATAGCACAGATACGCAGTATTTT. It is translated as CASSLGEHSTDTQYF. The chain has TRBV5-1 and TRBJ2-3; D unclear. Germline V gene data show CDR1 as SGHRS and CDR2 as YFSETQ. V dropped 0 bases and J dropped 0 bases, with 8 bases sitting between them. The CDR3 totals 15 residues. The full variable domain, rest sourced from reference TRBV5-1 and TRBJ2-3, is KAGVTQTPRYLIKTRGQQVTLSCSPISGHRSVSWYQQTPGQGLQFLFEYFSETQRNKGNFPGRFSGRQFSNSRSEMNVSTLELGDSALYLCASSLGEHSTDTQYFGPGTRLTVL.

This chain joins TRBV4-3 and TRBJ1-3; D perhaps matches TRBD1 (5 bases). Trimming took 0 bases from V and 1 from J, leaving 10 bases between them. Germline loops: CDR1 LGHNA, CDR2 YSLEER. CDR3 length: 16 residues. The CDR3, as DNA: TGCGCCAGCAGCCAAGATGGCGGGGCTTCTGGAAACACCATATATTTT. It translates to CASSQDGGASGNTIYF.

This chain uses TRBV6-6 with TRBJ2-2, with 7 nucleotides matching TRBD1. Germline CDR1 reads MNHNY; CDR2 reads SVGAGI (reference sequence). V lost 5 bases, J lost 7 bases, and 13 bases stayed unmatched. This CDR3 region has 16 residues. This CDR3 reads CASSKQGTRANGELFF. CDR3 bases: TGTGCCAGCAGTAAACAGGGGACAAGGGCCAACGGGGAGCTGTTTTTT.